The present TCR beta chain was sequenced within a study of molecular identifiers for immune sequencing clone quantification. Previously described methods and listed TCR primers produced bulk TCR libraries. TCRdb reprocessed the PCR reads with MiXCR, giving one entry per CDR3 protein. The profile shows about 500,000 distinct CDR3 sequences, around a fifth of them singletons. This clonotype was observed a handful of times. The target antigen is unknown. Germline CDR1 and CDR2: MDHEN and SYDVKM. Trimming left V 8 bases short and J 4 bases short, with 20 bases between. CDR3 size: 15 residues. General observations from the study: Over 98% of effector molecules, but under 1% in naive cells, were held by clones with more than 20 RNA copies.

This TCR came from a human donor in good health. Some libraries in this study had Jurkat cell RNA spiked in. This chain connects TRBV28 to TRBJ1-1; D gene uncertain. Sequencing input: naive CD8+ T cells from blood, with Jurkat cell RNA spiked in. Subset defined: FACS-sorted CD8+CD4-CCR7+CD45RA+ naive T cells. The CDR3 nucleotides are TGTGCCAGCGGGCTGACCGGGGTCAGGAGCACTGAAGCTTTCTTT. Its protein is CASGLTGVRSTEAFF.